This T cell receptor beta chain was captured in a study of blood T cell repertoires in COVID-19 (dated by TCRdb to between 2020 and 2021). For the wider study: Collaborator samples came from the United States, Italy and Spain and covered acute and convalescent phases of COVID-19. The material from the prospective study consisted of cDNA or gDNA derived from T cells, B-cell-depleted T cells, or PBMCs. Deeply sampled blood TCRbeta repertoires from subjects exposed to, actively infected with, or recovered from COVID-19 were included in the dataset. The repertoires were released in a freely available public database intended as a resource for research on the immune response to SARS-CoV-2. The samples were drawn from the first 160 participants of the ongoing ImmuneRACE study and from 950 to 1,500 subjects provided by 6 global collaborators. Sample metadata almost always included a de-identified subject ID, COVID-19 status, age in years and sex. Where available, HLA class I and class II types were taken from metadata supplied by the sample provider and were not determined by assay-based typing.

Turning to this clone: The antigen it binds to is not known. Base qualities are not at hand, and no much larger clone is one base apart. The same CDR3 can be traced to other DNA sequences in this sample.

For CDR1 and CDR2, the germline V gene lists SGHVS and FQNEAQ. V lost 1 base and J lost 5 bases; the stretch between them is 5 bases long. The cysteine opens and the phenylalanine closes a CDR3 of 12 amino acids. Just the 36-base CDR3 DNA is kept, in frame starting at base 1. The collaborating institutions used their own protocols to collect whole blood in K2EDTA tubes. For TCRbeta analysis, collaborators shipped samples as frozen whole blood, isolated PBMCs, or DNA extracted from either of those sample types. What the authors observed across the whole study: How much clinical and demographic metadata was included differed by source and by participant, and the metadata was provided uncurated.

TCRbeta CDR3 regions were amplified from genomic DNA using the immunoSEQ Assay, a bias-controlled multiplex PCR. In the authors' own workflow: The number of nucleated cells in each sample was estimated from the amplification of reference gene primers within the assay. To quantify the absolute abundance of each unique TCRbeta CDR3 rearrangement, sequence reads were collapsed and filtered. For each sample, productive Simpson clonality was calculated as the square root of Simpson's diversity index across productive rearrangements. In TCRdb, the immuneACCESS table is reduced to in-frame sequences with V and J assigned. These tables do not hold every clone; where another copy was compared, an unresolved V gene accounts for under half, and the others remain unexplained. That table supplies the V and J calls and clone size; D and trimming were determined from the DNA. This sample holds over 250,000 clones; 80% to 90% were observed only once. The ten largest clones capture around 10% of the sample.

The sequence came from a woman between 65 and 79 years old with acute or convalescent COVID-19. The sequence joins TRBV7-8 to TRBJ1-1; the D gene remains uncertain. The sample consisted of peripheral blood. The nucleotide sequence is TGTGCCAGCAGCTTAGTTCAAACTGAAGCTTTCTTT. Protein translation: CASSLVQTEAFF.